One T cell receptor (beta chain) is described in this entry. Antigen unknown. Libraries were prepared by immunoSEQ multiplex PCR; TCRdb keeps only in-frame clonotypes and omits some of them. This table has more than 6,000 clones, around 76% appearing once. Trimming stripped 0 bases from V and 4 bases from J, with 7 bases between. The CDR3 runs to 14 residues. The data were taken from a study of neoadjuvant nivolumab and ipilimumab in lung cancer. Points from the study as a whole: Compared with tumor-adjacent uninvolved lung, resected tumors showed greater richness and clonality. From pretherapy to surgery, tumor richness and clonality rose with dual therapy. TCR clonality did not significantly correlate with pathologic tumor regression. Resected-tumor TCR richness correlated positively with pretherapy blood richness.

The clonotype was recovered from an adult with non-small cell lung cancer. Here the sequenced sample was tumor tissue, taken after neoadjuvant nivolumab, alone or with ipilimumab, at or shortly before surgery. This sequence joins TRBV23-1 and TRBJ1-5; D is perhaps TRBD1 (6 bases). TRBV23-1 is given ORF status, its function remaining uncertain. The CDR3 DNA is TGCGCCAGCAGTCAATCAGGACAGAATCAGCCCCAGCATTTT. It specifies CASSQSGQNQPQHF.